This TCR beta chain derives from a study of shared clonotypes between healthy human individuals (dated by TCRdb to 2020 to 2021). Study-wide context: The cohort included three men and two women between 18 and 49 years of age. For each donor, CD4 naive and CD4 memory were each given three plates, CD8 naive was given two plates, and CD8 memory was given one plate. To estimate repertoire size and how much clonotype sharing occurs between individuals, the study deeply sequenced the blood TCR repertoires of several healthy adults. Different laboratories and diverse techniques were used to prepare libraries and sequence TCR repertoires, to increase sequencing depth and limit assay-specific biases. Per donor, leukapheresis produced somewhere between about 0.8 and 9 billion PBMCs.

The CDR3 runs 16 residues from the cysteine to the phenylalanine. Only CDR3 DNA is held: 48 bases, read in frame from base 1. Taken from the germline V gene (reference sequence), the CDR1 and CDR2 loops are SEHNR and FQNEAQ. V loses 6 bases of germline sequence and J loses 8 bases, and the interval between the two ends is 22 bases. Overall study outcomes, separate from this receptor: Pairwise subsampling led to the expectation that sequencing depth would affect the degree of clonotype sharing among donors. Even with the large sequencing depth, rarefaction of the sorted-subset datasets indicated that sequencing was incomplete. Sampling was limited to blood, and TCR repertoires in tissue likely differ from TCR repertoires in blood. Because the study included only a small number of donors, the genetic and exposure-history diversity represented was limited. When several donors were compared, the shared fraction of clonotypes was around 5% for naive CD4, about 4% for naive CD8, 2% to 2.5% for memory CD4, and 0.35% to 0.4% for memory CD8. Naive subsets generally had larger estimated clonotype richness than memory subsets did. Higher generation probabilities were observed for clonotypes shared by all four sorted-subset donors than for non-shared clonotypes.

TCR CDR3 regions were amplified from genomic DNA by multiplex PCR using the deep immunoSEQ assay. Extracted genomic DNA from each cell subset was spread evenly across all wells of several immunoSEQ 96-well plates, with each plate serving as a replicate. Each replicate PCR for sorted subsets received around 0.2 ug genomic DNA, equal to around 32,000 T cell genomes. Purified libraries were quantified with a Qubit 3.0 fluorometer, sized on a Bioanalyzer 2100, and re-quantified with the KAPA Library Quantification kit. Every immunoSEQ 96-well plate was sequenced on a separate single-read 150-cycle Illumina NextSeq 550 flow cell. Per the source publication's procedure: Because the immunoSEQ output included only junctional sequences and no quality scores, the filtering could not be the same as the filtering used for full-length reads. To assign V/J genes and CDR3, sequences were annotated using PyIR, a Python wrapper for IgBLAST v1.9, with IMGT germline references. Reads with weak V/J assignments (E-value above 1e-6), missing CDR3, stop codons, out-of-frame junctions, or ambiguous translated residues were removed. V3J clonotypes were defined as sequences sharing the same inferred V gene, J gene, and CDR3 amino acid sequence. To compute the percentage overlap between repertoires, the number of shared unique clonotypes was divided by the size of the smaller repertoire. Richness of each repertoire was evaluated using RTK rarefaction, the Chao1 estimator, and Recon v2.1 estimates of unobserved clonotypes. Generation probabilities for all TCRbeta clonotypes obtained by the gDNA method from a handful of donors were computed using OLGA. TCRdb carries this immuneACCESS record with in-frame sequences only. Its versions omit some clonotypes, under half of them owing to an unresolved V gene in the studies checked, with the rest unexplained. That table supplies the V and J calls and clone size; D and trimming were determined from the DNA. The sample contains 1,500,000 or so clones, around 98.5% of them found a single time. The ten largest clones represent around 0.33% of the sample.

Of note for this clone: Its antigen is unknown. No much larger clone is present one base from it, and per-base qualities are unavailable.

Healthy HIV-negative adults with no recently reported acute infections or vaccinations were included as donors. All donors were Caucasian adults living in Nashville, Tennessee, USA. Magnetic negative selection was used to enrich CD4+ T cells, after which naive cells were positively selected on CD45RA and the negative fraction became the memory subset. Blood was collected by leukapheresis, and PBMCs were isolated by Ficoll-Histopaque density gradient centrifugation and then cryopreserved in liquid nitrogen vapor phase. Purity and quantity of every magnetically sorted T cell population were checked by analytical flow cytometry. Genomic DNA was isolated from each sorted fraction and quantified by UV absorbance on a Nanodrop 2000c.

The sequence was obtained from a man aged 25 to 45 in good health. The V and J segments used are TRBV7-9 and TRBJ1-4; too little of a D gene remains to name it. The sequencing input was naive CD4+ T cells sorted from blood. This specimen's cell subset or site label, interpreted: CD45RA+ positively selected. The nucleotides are TGTGCCAGCAGTTCGACCGGGAGTAAGCCTCTGGAAAAACTGTTTTTT. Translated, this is CASSSTGSKPLEKLFF.